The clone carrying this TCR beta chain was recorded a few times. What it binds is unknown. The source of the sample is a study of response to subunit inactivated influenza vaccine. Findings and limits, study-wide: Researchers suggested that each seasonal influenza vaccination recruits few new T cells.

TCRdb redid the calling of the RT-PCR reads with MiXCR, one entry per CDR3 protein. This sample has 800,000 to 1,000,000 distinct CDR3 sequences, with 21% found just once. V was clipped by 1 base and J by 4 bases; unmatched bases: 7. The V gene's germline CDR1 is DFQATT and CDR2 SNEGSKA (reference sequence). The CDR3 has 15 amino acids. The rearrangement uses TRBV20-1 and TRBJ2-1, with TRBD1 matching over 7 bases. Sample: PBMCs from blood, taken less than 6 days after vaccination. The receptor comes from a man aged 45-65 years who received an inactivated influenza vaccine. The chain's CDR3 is CSARALRGRYNEQFF. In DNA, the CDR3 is TGCAGTGCTAGAGCCCTAAGGGGGCGGTACAATGAGCAGTTCTTC.